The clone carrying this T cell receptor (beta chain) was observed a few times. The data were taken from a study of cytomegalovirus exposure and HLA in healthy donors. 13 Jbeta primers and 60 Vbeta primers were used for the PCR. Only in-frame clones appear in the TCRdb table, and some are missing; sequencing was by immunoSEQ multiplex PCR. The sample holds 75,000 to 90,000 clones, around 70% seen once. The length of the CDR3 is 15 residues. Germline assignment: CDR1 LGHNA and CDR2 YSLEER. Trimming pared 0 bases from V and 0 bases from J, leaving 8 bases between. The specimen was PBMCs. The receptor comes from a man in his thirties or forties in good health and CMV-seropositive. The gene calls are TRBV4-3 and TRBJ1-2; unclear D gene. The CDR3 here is CASSQDLRANYGYTF. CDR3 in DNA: TGCGCCAGCAGCCAAGACCTTCGTGCTAACTATGGCTACACCTTC.